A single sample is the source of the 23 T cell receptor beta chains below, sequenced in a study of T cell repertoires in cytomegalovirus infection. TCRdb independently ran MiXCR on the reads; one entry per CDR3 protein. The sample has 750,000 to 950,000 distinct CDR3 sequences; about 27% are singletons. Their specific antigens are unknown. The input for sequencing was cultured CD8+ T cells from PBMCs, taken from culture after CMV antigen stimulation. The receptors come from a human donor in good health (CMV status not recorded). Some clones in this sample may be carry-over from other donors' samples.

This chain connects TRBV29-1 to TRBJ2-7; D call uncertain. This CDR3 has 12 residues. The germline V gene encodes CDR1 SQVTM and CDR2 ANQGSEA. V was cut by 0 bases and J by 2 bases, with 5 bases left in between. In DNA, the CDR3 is TGCAGCGTTGAAGAGCCAGCCTACGAGCAGTACTTC. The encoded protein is CSVEEPAYEQYF.

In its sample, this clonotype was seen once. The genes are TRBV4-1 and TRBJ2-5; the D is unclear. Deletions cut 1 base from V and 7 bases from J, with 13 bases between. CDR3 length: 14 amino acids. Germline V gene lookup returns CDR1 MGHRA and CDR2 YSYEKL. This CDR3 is CASSQVTEVGTQYF. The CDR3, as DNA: TGCGCCAGCAGCCAAGTTACCGAAGTCGGGACCCAGTACTTC.

CDR3 sequence: CASSSIRGTTEAFF. CDR3 bases: TGTGCCAGCAGCTCCATCAGGGGCACCACTGAAGCTTTCTTT. The chain recombines TRBV5-6 with TRBJ1-1; D is possibly TRBD1 (6 bases). CDR1 is SGHDT and CDR2 is YYEEEE in the germline V gene. The CDR3 consists of 14 residues. V lost 3 bases and J lost 4, with 13 bases in between.

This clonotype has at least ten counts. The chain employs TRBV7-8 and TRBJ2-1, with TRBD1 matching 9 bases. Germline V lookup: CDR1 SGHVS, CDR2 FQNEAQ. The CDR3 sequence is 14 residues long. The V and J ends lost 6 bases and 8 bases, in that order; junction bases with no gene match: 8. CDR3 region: CASRRDRVGDEQFF. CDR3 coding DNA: TGTGCCAGCAGACGGGACAGGGTGGGCGATGAGCAGTTCTTC.

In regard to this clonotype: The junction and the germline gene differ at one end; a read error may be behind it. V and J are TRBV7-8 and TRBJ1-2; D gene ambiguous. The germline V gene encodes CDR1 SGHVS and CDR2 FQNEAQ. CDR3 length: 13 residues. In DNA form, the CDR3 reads TGTGCCAACAGCTTAATCGGAGACGGAGGCTACACCTTC. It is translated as CANSLIGDGGYTF.

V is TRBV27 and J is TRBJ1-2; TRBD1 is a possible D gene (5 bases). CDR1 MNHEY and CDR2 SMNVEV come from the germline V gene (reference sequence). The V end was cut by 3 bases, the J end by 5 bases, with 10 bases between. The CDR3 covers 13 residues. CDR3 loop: CASSFRDGYGYTF. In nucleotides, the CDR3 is TGTGCCAGCAGTTTCAGGGACGGTTATGGCTACACCTTC.

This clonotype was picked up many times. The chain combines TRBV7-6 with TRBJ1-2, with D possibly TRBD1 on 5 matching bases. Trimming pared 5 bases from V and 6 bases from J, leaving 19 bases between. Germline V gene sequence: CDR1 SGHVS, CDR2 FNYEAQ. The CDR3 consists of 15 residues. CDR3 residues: CASSPSWGETDGYTF. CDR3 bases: TGTGCCAGCAGCCCCTCCTGGGGGGAGACGGATGGCTACACCTTC. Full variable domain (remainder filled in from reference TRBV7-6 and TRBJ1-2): GAGVSQSPRYKVTKRGQDVALRCDPISGHVSLYWYRQALGQGPEFLTYFNYEAQQDKSGLPNDRFSAERPEGSISTLTIQRTEQRDSAMYRCASSPSWGETDGYTFGSGTRLTVV.

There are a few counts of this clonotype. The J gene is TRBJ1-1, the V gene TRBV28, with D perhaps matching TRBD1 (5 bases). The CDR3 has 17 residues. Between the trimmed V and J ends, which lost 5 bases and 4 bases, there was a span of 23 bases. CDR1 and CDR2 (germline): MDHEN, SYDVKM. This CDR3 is CASSPRWGGTGVTEAFF. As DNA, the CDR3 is TGTGCCAGCAGTCCCCGCTGGGGGGGAACGGGTGTCACTGAAGCTTTCTTT. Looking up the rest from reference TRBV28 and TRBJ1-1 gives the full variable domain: DVKVTQSSRYLVKRTGEKVFLECVQDMDHENMFWYRQDPGLGLRLIYFSYDVKMKEKGDIPEGYSVSREKKERFSLILESASTNQTSMYLCASSPRWGGTGVTEAFFGQGTRLTVV.

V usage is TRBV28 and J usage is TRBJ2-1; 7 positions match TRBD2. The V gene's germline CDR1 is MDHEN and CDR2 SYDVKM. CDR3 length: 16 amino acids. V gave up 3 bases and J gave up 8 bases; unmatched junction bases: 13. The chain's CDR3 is CASSFSSGRLMDEQFF. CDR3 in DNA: TGTGCCAGCAGTTTCTCTAGCGGACGGTTGATGGATGAGCAGTTCTTC. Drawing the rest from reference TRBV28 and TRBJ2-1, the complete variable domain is DVKVTQSSRYLVKRTGEKVFLECVQDMDHENMFWYRQDPGLGLRLIYFSYDVKMKEKGDIPEGYSVSREKKERFSLILESASTNQTSMYLCASSFSSGRLMDEQFFGPGTRLTVL.

Here the CDR3 reads CAREKGLAHNEQFF. The CDR3 region has the DNA TGTGCCAGGGAAAAAGGACTAGCGCACAATGAGCAGTTCTTC. The chain is built from TRBV2 and TRBJ2-1; 9 bases are shared with TRBD2. J lost 5 bases, V lost 9 bases, and 8 bases had no gene match. Germline-derived CDR1 and CDR2 are SNHLY and FYNNEI. The CDR3 runs to 14 residues.

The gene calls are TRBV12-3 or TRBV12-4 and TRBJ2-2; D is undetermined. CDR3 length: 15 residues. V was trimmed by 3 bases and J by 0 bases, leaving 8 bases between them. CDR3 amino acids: CASSFYLANTGELFF. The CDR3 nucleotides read TGTGCCAGCAGTTTCTACTTAGCGAACACCGGGGAGCTGTTTTTT.

This CDR3 is CASSQRHVTGELFF. The CDR3 region has the DNA TGTGCCAGCAGTCAAAGGCACGTCACCGGGGAGCTGTTTTTT. The rearrangement uses TRBV28 and TRBJ2-2; D gene ambiguous. Germline V gene data show CDR1 as MDHEN and CDR2 as SYDVKM. V was shortened by 5 bases and J by 4 bases, with 11 bases between the two germline ends. The CDR3 has 14 residues. Complete variable domain (other parts from reference TRBV28 and TRBJ2-2): DVKVTQSSRYLVKRTGEKVFLECVQDMDHENMFWYRQDPGLGLRLIYFSYDVKMKEKGDIPEGYSVSREKKERFSLILESASTNQTSMYLCASSQRHVTGELFFGEGSRLTVL.

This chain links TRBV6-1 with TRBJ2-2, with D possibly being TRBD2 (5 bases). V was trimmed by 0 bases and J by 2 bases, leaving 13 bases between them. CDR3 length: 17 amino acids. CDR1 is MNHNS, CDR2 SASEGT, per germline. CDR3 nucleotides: TGTGCCAGCAGTGAAGCGCTCGGGGATTACAACACCGGGGAGCTGTTTTTT. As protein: CASSEALGDYNTGELFF.

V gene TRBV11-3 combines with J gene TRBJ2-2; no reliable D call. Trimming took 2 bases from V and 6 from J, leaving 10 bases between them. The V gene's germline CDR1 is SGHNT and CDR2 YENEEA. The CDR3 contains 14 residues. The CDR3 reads CASSLRDGSGELFF. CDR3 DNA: TGTGCCAGCAGCTTAAGGGATGGATCCGGGGAGCTGTTTTTT.

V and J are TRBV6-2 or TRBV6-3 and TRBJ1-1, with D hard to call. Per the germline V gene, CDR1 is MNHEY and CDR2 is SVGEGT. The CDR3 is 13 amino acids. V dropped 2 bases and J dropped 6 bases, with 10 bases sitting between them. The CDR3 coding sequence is TGTGCCAGCAGTTACGTCGCGGGTGCTGAAGCTTTCTTT. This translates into CASSYVAGAEAFF.

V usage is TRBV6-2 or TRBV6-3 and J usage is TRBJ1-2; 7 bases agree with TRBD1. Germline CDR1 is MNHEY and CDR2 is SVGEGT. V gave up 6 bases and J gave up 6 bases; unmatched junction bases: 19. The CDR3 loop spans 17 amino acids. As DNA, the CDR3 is TGTGCCAGCAGCTCCGAGGACAGGACCTCTCTTTCGGATGGCTACACCTTC. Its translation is CASSSEDRTSLSDGYTF.

CDR3 nucleotide sequence: TGCGCCAGCAGCCAAGACCCGACGACAGGGGGTGGCTACACCTTC. Protein sequence: CASSQDPTTGGGYTF. The chain is built from TRBV4-1 and TRBJ1-2, with TRBD1 matching 9 bases. Germline loops: CDR1 MGHRA, CDR2 YSYEKL. After removal of 0 bases from V and 7 bases from J, the junction contained 6 bases not matched to a gene. This CDR3 is built from 15 residues.

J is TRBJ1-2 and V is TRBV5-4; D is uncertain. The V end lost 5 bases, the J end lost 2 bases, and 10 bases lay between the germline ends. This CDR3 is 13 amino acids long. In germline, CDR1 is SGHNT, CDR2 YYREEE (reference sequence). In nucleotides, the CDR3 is TGTGCCAGCAGGCCGGGTGAGAACTATGGCTACACCTTC. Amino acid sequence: CASRPGENYGYTF.

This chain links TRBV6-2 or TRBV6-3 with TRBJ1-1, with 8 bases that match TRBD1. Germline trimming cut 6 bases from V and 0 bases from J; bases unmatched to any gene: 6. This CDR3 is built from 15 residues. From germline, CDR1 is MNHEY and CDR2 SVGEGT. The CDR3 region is CASSPPDRVNTEAFF. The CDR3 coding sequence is TGTGCCAGCAGCCCCCCGGACAGGGTGAACACTGAAGCTTTCTTT.

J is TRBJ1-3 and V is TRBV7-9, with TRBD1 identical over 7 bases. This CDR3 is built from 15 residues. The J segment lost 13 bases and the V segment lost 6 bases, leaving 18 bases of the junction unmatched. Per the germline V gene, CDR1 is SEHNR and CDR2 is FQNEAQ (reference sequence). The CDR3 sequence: CASSTGASSGNIIYF. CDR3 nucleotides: TGTGCCAGCAGTACAGGGGCCTCATCCGGAAACATTATATATTTT.

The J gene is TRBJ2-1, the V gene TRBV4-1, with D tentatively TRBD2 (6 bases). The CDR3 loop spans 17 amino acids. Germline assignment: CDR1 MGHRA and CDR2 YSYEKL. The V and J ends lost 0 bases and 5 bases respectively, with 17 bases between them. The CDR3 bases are TGCGCCAGCAGCCAAGATCCTGCGGGGATGGACCACAATGAGCAGTTCTTC. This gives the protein CASSQDPAGMDHNEQFF.

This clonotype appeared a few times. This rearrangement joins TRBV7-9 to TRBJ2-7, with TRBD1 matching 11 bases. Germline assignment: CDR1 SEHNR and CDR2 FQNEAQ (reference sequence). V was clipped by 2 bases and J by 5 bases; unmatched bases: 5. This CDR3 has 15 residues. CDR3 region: CASSLSGQGADEQYV. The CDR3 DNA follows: TGTGCCAGCAGCTTATCCGGACAGGGGGCGGACGAGCAGTACGTC.

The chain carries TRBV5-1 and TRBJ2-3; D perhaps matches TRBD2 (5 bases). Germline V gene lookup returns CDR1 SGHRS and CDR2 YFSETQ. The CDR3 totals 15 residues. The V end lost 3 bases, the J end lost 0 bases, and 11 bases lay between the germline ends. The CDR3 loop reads CASSSLAYSTDTQYF. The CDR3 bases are TGCGCCAGCAGCTCCTTAGCGTATAGCACAGATACGCAGTATTTT.